One sample yielded the 10 T cell receptor beta chains listed below, sequenced in a study of T cell repertoires in aging, cancer and after chemotherapy. Rearranged V-D-J TRB sequences were amplified with a mixed TRB-A/B primer pool. TCRdb reanalysed the multiplex PCR reads using MiXCR and keeps one entry per CDR3 protein. The sample includes about 13,000 distinct CDR3 sequences, 35% of them seen just once. TCR beta rearrangements were amplified from peripheral blood genomic DNA. Sequences were obtained from blood. The receptors derive from a human donor in good health. The donor label of this sample is uncertain.

V is TRBV12-3 or TRBV12-4 and J is TRBJ2-5; TRBD2 matches 8 bases. The CDR3 is made up of 15 amino acids. Trimming cost V 5 bases and J 3 bases; bases outside gene matches: 8. The CDR3 loop reads CASSPTGTSKETQYF. The CDR3 DNA reads as TGTGCCAGCAGTCCAACCGGGACTAGTAAAGAGACCCAGTACTTC.

V gene TRBV11-3 combines with J gene TRBJ1-6; D remains unclear. V dropped 5 bases and J dropped 2 bases, with 10 bases sitting between them. This CDR3 spans 15 amino acids. Germline values: CDR1 SGHNT, CDR2 YENEEA. CDR3 residues: CASSPAFTYNSPLHF. CDR3 sequence (DNA): TGTGCCAGCAGCCCCGCGTTTACCTATAATTCACCCCTCCACTTT.

This clonotype came up a few times. The rearrangement links TRBV30 to TRBJ2-7; unclear D gene. The CDR3 totals 14 residues. Trimming shortened V by 0 bases and J by 5 bases, and 14 bases separated the two germline ends. Germline CDR1 and CDR2: GTSNPN and SVGIG (reference sequence). DNA for the CDR3: TGTGCCTGGAGTGTACTCGGAACTGGTAACGAGCAGTACTTC. Translation gives CAWSVLGTGNEQYF.

This clonotype is labeled medium-sized. The rearrangement uses TRBV29-1 and TRBJ2-5; D ambiguous. The V gene's germline CDR1 is SQVTM and CDR2 ANQGSEA. V was cut by 4 bases and J by 1 base, with 7 bases left in between. There are 12 residues in the CDR3. This CDR3 reads CSVVTSQETQYF. In nucleotides, the CDR3 is TGCAGCGTTGTAACCAGCCAAGAGACCCAGTACTTC.

This clonotype has only a few counts. The rearrangement joins TRBV11-3 to TRBJ2-7; D is undetermined. Germline V lookup: CDR1 SGHNT, CDR2 YENEEA. This CDR3 spans 16 amino acids. The ends were cut back, 2 bases at V and 0 bases at J, with 14 bases in the middle. The CDR3: CASSLYASRSSYEQYF. The CDR3 nucleotides read TGTGCCAGCAGCTTATATGCCTCGAGGAGCTCCTACGAGCAGTACTTC.

This clonotype was found a few times. The genes are TRBV6-1 and TRBJ2-3, with TRBD2 matching 11 bases. In germline, CDR1 is MNHNS, CDR2 SASEGT. The V and J ends lost 5 bases and 4 bases, in that order; junction bases with no gene match: 11. This CDR3 is built from 17 residues. CDR3 nucleotides: TGTGCCAGCAGTTTTAGCGGGGGGGCCGTTACAGCAGATACGCAGTATTTT. It encodes CASSFSGGAVTADTQYF.

This chain links TRBV10-3 with TRBJ1-5, with 10 bases aligning to TRBD1. Trimming at V came to 6 bases and at J to 4 bases, leaving 6 bases not matched to a gene. Germline V CDR1 and CDR2: ENHRY, SYGVKD. CDR3 length: 15 amino acids. The CDR3 region is CAISPGQGTNQPQHF. The CDR3 DNA reads as TGTGCCATCAGCCCGGGACAGGGGACTAATCAGCCCCAGCATTTT.

The V gene is TRBV6-6, the J gene TRBJ1-3; 7 positions match TRBD1. J was trimmed by 4 bases and V by 0 bases; bases with no gene match: 3. CDR1 and CDR2 (germline): MNHNY, SVGAGI (reference sequence). The CDR3 has 15 residues. The CDR3 region has the DNA TGTGCCAGCAGTTACTCGGACAGGCAGGGAAACACCATATATTTT. Translation gives CASSYSDRQGNTIYF.

This rearrangement joins TRBV12-3 or TRBV12-4 to TRBJ2-3; D call uncertain. V lost 8 bases, J lost 2 bases, and 8 bases lay in between. The CDR3 is made up of 12 amino acids. CDR3 residues: CASARITDTQYF. The CDR3 DNA sequence: TGTGCCAGCGCCCGGATCACAGATACGCAGTATTTT.

By sample share, this clonotype is medium-sized. The rearrangement joins TRBV30 to TRBJ2-5; D is ambiguous. The CDR3 length is 12 residues. Germline CDR1 is GTSNPN and CDR2 is SVGIG (reference sequence). V was shortened by 3 bases and J by 5 bases, with 10 bases between the two germline ends. CDR3 in DNA: TGTGCCTGGAGGCAGACCATGGAGACCCAGTACTTC. It codes for CAWRQTMETQYF.